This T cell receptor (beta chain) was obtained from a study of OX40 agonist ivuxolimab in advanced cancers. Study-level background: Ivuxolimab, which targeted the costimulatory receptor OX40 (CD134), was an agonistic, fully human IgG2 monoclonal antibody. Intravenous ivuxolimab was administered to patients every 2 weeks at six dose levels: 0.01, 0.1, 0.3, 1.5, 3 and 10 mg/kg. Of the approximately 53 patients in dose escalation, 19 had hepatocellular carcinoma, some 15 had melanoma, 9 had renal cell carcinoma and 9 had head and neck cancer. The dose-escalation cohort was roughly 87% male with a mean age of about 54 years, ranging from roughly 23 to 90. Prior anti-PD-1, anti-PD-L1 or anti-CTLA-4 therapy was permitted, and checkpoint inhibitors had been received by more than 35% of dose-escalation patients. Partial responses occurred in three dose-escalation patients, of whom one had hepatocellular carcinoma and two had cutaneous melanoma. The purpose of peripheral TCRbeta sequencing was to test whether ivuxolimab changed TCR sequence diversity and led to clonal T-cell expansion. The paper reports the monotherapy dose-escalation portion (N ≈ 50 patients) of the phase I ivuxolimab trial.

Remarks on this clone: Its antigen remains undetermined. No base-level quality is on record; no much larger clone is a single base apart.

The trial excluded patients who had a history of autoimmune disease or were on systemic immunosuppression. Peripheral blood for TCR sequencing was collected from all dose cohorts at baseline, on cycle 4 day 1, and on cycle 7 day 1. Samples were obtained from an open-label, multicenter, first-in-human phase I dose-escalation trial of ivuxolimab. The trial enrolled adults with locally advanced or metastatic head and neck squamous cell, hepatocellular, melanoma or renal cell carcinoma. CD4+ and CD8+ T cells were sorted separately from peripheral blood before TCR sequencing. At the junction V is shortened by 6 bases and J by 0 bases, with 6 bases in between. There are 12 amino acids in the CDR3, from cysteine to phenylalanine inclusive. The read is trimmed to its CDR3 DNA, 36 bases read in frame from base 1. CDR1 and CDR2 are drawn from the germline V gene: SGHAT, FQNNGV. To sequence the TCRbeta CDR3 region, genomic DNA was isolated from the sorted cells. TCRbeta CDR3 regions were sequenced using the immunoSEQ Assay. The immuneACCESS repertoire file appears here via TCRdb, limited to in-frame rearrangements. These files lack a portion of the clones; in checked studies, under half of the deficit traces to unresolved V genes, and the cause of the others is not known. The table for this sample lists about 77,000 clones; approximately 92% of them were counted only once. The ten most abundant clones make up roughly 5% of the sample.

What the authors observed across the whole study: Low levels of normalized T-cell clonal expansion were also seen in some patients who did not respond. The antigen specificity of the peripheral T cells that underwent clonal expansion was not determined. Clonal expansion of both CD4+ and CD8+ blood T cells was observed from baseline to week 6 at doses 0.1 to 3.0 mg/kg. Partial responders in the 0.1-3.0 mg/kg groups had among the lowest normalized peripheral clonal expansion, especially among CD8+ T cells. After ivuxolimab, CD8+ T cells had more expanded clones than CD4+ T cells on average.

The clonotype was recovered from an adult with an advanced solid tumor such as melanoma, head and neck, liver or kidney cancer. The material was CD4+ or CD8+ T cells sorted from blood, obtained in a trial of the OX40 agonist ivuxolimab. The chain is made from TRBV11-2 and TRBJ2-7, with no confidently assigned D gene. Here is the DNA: TGTGCCAGCAGGCCGAACTCCTACGAGCAGTACTTC. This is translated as CASRPNSYEQYF.